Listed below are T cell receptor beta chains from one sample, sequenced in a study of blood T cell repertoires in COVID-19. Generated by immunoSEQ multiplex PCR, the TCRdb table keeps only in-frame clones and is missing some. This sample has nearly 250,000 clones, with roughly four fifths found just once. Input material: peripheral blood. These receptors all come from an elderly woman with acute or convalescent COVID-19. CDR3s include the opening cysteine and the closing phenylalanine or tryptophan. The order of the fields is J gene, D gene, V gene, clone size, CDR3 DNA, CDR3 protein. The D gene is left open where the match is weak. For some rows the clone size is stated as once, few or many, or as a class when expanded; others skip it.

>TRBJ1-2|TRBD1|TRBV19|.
TGTGCCAGTACCCGGGACAGAGCTAACTATGGCTACACCTTC
CASTRDRANYGYTF
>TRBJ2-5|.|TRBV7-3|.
TGTGCCAGCAGCGCACGGCAGGGGAGTGTCGAGACCCAGTACTTC
CASSARQGSVETQYF
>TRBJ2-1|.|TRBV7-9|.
TGTGCCAGCAGCCAGAGGCTAGCTGAGCAGTTCTTC
CASSQRLAEQFF
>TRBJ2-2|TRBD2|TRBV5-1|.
TGCGCCAGCAGCGAGACGGGGGGGCCGACCGGGGAGCTGTTTTTT
CASSETGGPTGELFF
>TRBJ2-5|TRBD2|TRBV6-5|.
TGTGCCAGCAGCCGACTAGCGGGGGGCTTGGAGACCCAGTACTTC
CASSRLAGGLETQYF
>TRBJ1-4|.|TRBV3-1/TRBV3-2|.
TGTGCCAGCAGCCTCATGGCGGGGGGAAATGAAAAACTGTTTTTT
CASSLMAGGNEKLFF
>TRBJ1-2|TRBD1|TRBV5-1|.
TGCGCCAGCAGCTTGGGCAGGGGGCTCGATGGCTACACCTTC
CASSLGRGLDGYTF
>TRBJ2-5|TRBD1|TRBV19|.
TGTGCCAGCCAACAACAGGGGGAAGGGGAGACCCAGTACTTC
CASQQQGEGETQYF
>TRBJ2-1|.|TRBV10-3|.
TGTGCCATCAGTGAGACGACTGATACCTACAATGAGCAGTTCTTC
CAISETTDTYNEQFF
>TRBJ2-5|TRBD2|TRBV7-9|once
TGTGCCAGCGCTCTAGCGGTCCAAGAGACCCAGTACTTC
CASALAVQETQYF
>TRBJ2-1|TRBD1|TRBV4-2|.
TGTGCCAGCAGCCAGACAGGGGGAAGGGGCTCCTACAATGAGCAGTTCTTC
CASSQTGGRGSYNEQFF
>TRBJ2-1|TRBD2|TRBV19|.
TGTGCCAGTAGTATAGGGACTAGCGGGAGAAATGAGCAGTTCTTC
CASSIGTSGRNEQFF
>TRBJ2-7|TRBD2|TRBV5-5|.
TGTGCCAGCAGTGTCCGGACTAGTGCCTACGAGCAGTACTTC
CASSVRTSAYEQYF
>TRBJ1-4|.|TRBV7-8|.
TGTGCCAGCAGCTTAAGCTCGGGGGGTGCGACTAATGAAAAACTGTTTTTT
CASSLSSGGATNEKLFF
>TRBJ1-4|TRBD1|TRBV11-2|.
TGTGCCAGCAGCTTAGAGGGGGCACAGGGGCAGAGACGGGTTTTTGAAAAACTGTTTTTT
CASSLEGAQGQRRVFEKLFF
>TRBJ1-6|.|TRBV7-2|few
TGTGCCAGCACCCTTAGCCAGTATAAGTCACCCCTCCACTTT
CASTLSQYKSPLHF
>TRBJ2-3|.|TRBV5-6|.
TGTGCCAGCAGCCGTCTCGCGGGAGATACGCAGTATTTT
CASSRLAGDTQYF
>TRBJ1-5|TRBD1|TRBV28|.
TGTGCCAGCAGACCGACCGGGACAGGGACGAATCAGCCCCAGCATTTT
CASRPTGTGTNQPQHF